This T cell receptor beta chain comes out of a study of memory CD4+ T cells and cytomegalovirus serostatus. Study-level findings and limits: Each of 65 to 70 CMV-associated TCRbeta sequences occurred in one to five individuals. A US-trained random forest predicted CMV serostatus with median AUC around 0.9.

Single viable CD3+CD4+CD8-CD45RO+ cells were sorted as the memory CD4+ T cells. Total CD4+ T cells were enriched by CD4 positive selection. Original handling: Out-of-frame sequences were removed, leaving 2,000,000 or so distinct TCRbeta sequences. Clones were sequenced by immunoSEQ multiplex PCR, and TCRdb holds only the in-frame ones, with some missing. V, J and clone size reflect that table, while D and trimming were determined from the DNA. The data contain some 95,000 clones, roughly 80% of them singletons. As regards this clone: Its matching antigen is unknown.

The receptor comes from an adult in good health and CMV-seropositive. The source material was memory CD4+ T cells from blood.

The CDR3 reads CASTRGAAGNQPQHF. The CDR3 nucleotides are TGTGCCAGTACCCGGGGGGCTGCTGGCAATCAGCCCCAGCATTTT. This chain connects TRBV19 to TRBJ1-5, with a tentative D call TRBD1 (6 bases). The CDR3 contains 15 residues. Germline V lookup: CDR1 LNHDA, CDR2 SQIVND (reference sequence). Trimming removed 7 bases at V and 2 bases at J, with 15 bases between.